These 29 T cell receptor beta chains originate from one sample sequenced in a study of blood T cell repertoires in COVID-19. Clones were sequenced by immunoSEQ multiplex PCR, and TCRdb holds only the in-frame ones, with some missing. Seen here are 100,000 to 150,000 clones, around 77% observed once, and the top ten hold 7.9%. Sequencing used peripheral blood. Receptors originate from a human donor in a cohort sampled during active COVID-19.

A few counts support this clone. The CDR3 bases are TGTGCCAGCAGCTTGGGTCCGGGACAGGGGGCCTACGAGCAGTACTTC. It codes for CASSLGPGQGAYEQYF. The chain links TRBV11-2 to TRBJ2-7; 11 bases are a match to TRBD1. The V segment lost 3 bases and the J segment 2 bases; nucleotides outside the gene matches: 6. The CDR3 consists of 16 residues. Germline V gives CDR1 SGHAT, CDR2 FQNNGV.

The V and J genes are TRBV5-6 and TRBJ1-5; 10 bases map to TRBD1. This CDR3 is built from 15 residues. CDR1 and CDR2 (germline): SGHDT, YYEEEE. The J segment lost 6 bases and the V segment lost 4 bases, leaving 7 bases of the junction unmatched. Here the CDR3 reads CASSQLTGGIQPQHF. In nucleotides, the CDR3 is TGTGCCAGCAGCCAATTGACAGGGGGCATTCAGCCCCAGCATTTT.

This clone was seen only once. The chain couples TRBV30 to TRBJ1-2; D call uncertain. Trimming pared 0 bases from V and 8 bases from J, leaving 7 bases between. Germline lookup yields CDR1 GTSNPN and CDR2 SVGIG (reference sequence). The CDR3 length is 11 residues. The CDR3 reads CAWSVSGGYTF. CDR3 bases: TGTGCCTGGAGTGTATCGGGAGGCTACACCTTC.

This clone was recorded at least ten times. The chain uses TRBV5-6 and TRBJ1-1; 8 positions agree with TRBD1. Germline CDR1 is SGHDT and CDR2 is YYEEEE. This CDR3 spans 13 amino acids. V lost 4 bases, J lost 10 bases, and 9 bases stayed unmatched. CDR3 sequence reads: CASSPGTGNSAFF. CDR3 DNA sequence: TGTGCCAGCAGCCCCGGGACAGGCAACTCAGCTTTCTTT.

J is TRBJ2-7 and V is TRBV6-5; 7 bases line up with TRBD1. The length of the CDR3 is 12 residues. The germline V gene has CDR1 MNHEY and CDR2 SVGAGI. V gave up 6 bases and J gave up 5 bases; unmatched junction bases: 4. CDR3 in DNA: TGTGCCAGCAGCCGGGACAGCCACGAGCAGTACTTC. It encodes CASSRDSHEQYF.

This rearrangement joins TRBV23-1 to TRBJ1-2; 7 bases match TRBD1. TRBV23-1 is annotated as an ORF whose role is uncertain. J gave up 3 bases and V 4 bases, and 5 bases lay outside the gene matches. The CDR3 contains 14 residues. The CDR3 sequence: CASSLLQGHYGYTF. In DNA, the CDR3 is TGCGCCAGCAGTCTCTTACAGGGGCACTATGGCTACACCTTC.

This sequence joins TRBV5-1 and TRBJ1-3; D might be TRBD1 (6 bases). V shed 0 bases and J shed 0 bases, with 7 bases lying between them. CDR3 size: 15 residues. Germline V gene lookup returns CDR1 SGHRS and CDR2 YFSETQ. As DNA, the CDR3 is TGCGCCAGCAGCTTGGGGACAGACTCTGGAAACACCATATATTTT. The encoded protein is CASSLGTDSGNTIYF.

The V call is TRBV19, the J call TRBJ1-1; 8 positions agree with TRBD1. From germline, CDR1 is LNHDA and CDR2 SQIVND (reference sequence). With 4 bases clipped from V and 1 base from J, the junction kept 11 bases outside the gene matches. There are 17 residues in the CDR3. The CDR3 spells CASSNRQGSRQNTEAFF. The CDR3 region has the DNA TGTGCCAGTAGTAATAGACAGGGGAGTAGGCAGAACACTGAAGCTTTCTTT.

The rearrangement uses TRBV5-4 and TRBJ2-7; TRBD1 aligns across 7 bases. Per germline, CDR1 SGHNT and CDR2 YYREEE (reference sequence). V was pared by 0 bases and J by 4 bases, with 1 base of the junction left unmatched. This CDR3 is built from 13 residues. This chain's CDR3 is CASSLGGQYEQYF. CDR3 bases: TGTGCCAGCAGCTTGGGGGGACAGTACGAGCAGTACTTC.

This chain links TRBV6-2 or TRBV6-3 with TRBJ2-7; 8 bases map to TRBD2. Germline values: CDR1 MNHEY, CDR2 SVGEGT. Trimming removed 4 bases from V and 2 bases from J; junction bases left unmatched: 7. CDR3 size: 15 residues. The CDR3 loop reads CASSFLPGGTYEQYF. The CDR3 nucleotides read TGTGCCAGCAGTTTTTTACCGGGGGGGACCTACGAGCAGTACTTC.

The V gene is TRBV5-5, the J gene TRBJ1-5; D remains ambiguous. Germline values: CDR1 SGHKS, CDR2 YYEKEE (reference sequence). The V and J ends lost 7 bases and 6 bases respectively, with 14 bases between them. The CDR3 extends over 13 amino acids. CDR3 amino acids: CASQKGVGQPQHF. CDR3 coding DNA: TGTGCCAGCCAAAAGGGAGTGGGTCAGCCCCAGCATTTT.

This chain uses TRBV5-1 with TRBJ1-1, with 9 positions matching TRBD1. V shed 7 bases, J shed 4 bases, and the junction held 8 bases outside the gene matches. The CDR3 contains 14 residues. Looked up from germline, CDR1 is SGHRS and CDR2 is YFSETQ. CDR3 sequence reads: CASGTGGGGTEAFF. DNA for the CDR3: TGCGCCAGCGGTACAGGGGGCGGCGGCACTGAAGCTTTCTTT.

The chain carries TRBV19 and TRBJ2-7; D is undetermined. Trimming removed 2 bases from V and 1 base from J, with 9 bases in between. The germline V gene has CDR1 LNHDA and CDR2 SQIVND (reference sequence). This CDR3 spans 14 amino acids. CDR3 coding DNA: TGTGCCAGTAGTATACTTGCCCAGTCCTACGAGCAGTACTTC. This sequence encodes CASSILAQSYEQYF.

V is TRBV3-1 (or the pseudogene TRBV3-2) and J is TRBJ2-7; a weak D match, TRBD2 (5 bases). The CDR3 covers 13 residues. V lost 8 bases and J lost 2, with 13 bases in between. Germline V CDR1 and CDR2: LGHDT, YNNKEL (reference sequence). CDR3 sequence: CASRGLETYEQYF. In DNA, the CDR3 is TGTGCCAGCCGAGGACTGGAAACCTACGAGCAGTACTTC.

This clone was recorded once. The chain is built from TRBV4-1 and TRBJ1-6; 11 bases agree with TRBD1. V lost 0 bases and J lost 7; bases outside the gene matches: 5. The CDR3 length is 17 residues. The V gene's germline CDR1 is MGHRA and CDR2 YSYEKL. CDR3 region: CASSQDGGTGGNSPLHF. The CDR3 region has the DNA TGCGCCAGCAGCCAAGATGGGGGGACAGGGGGAAATTCACCCCTCCACTTT.

This clone was counted a few times. The genes are TRBV19 and TRBJ2-1; D may be TRBD2 (7 bases). The V gene's germline CDR1 is LNHDA and CDR2 SQIVND (reference sequence). V lost 7 bases, J lost 1 base, and 23 bases lay in between. The CDR3 loop spans 18 amino acids. The CDR3 DNA is TGTGCCAGTAAGGGGGGCTGGGAGGGCGGAACGTCCTACAATGAGCAGTTCTTC. As protein: CASKGGWEGGTSYNEQFF.

V and J are TRBV25-1 and TRBJ2-7; no clear D. CDR1 is MGHDK, CDR2 SYGVNS, per germline. The CDR3 is 12 residues long. Trimming shortened V by 0 bases and J by 4 bases, and 4 bases separated the two germline ends. CDR3 amino acids: CASSEYPYEQYF. The DNA of the CDR3 is TGTGCCAGCAGTGAATACCCTTACGAGCAGTACTTC.

The gene calls are TRBV11-2 and TRBJ2-7; unclear D gene. V shed 1 base and J shed 3 bases, with 10 bases lying between them. Looked up from germline, CDR1 is SGHAT and CDR2 is FQNNGV. CDR3 length: 14 residues. CDR3 coding DNA: TGTGCCAGCAGCTTAGCTGGCTCCAACTACGAGCAGTACTTC. This translates into CASSLAGSNYEQYF. Full variable domain (outside the CDR3, taken from reference TRBV11-2 and TRBJ2-7): EAGVAQSPRYKIIEKRQSVAFWCNPISGHATLYWYQQILGQGPKLLIQFQNNGVVDDSQLPKDRFSAERLKGVDSTLKIQPAKLEDSAVYLCASSLAGSNYEQYFGPGTRLTVT.

This chain joins TRBV2 and TRBJ2-5, with 9 positions matching TRBD2. Germline CDR1 and CDR2: SNHLY and FYNNEI. V was pared by 7 bases and J by 1 base, with 13 bases of the junction left unmatched. CDR3 length equals 17 residues. The chain's CDR3 is CASTQFAGGAFQETQYF. CDR3 coding DNA: TGTGCCAGCACCCAATTTGCGGGGGGGGCCTTCCAAGAGACCCAGTACTTC.

This clone appeared a few times. The chain combines TRBV2 with TRBJ2-2; possible D gene TRBD1, 8 bases. The CDR3 consists of 16 residues. V was clipped by 4 bases and J by 6 bases, with 18 bases between them. CDR1 and CDR2 (germline): SNHLY, FYNNEI. As DNA, the CDR3 is TGTGCCAGCAGTGTCCAACAGGGGGGGTTCGCCGGGGAGCTGTTTTTT. Its translation is CASSVQQGGFAGELFF.

The chain has TRBV27 and TRBJ1-1; 9 bases line up with TRBD1. J lost 8 bases, V lost 6 bases, and 7 bases had no gene match. The CDR3 length is 13 residues. CDR1 and CDR2 from the germline V gene are MNHEY and SMNVEV (reference sequence). CDR3 DNA sequence: TGTGCCAGCAGCATACAGGGGGCTTTCGAAGCTTTCTTT. It yields the protein CASSIQGAFEAFF.

V is TRBV19 and J is TRBJ1-6, with 9 bases fitting TRBD1. The ends lost 5 bases at V and 7 bases at J; junction bases unmatched: 9. The CDR3 runs to 16 residues. The germline V gene has CDR1 LNHDA and CDR2 SQIVND (reference sequence). The CDR3 nucleotides are TGTGCCAGTAGTCCCCTACAGGGGGCGAGCAATTCACCCCTCCACTTT. Protein: CASSPLQGASNSPLHF.

This chain joins TRBV24-1 and TRBJ1-1, with 7 positions matching TRBD1. Trimming cost V 11 bases and J 1 base; bases outside gene matches: 6. The CDR3 length is 13 residues. Germline assignment: CDR1 KGHDR and CDR2 SFDVKD. CDR3 DNA sequence: TGTGCCATCCAGGGGGGATGGAACACTGAAGCTTTCTTT. This translates into CAIQGGWNTEAFF.

This clone has only one observation. The chain couples TRBV3-1 (or the pseudogene TRBV3-2) to TRBJ1-1; the match to TRBD1 covers 8 bases. V lost 0 bases and J lost 0; bases outside the gene matches: 6. The CDR3 length is 17 residues. The germline V gene encodes CDR1 LGHDT and CDR2 YNNKEL (reference sequence). The CDR3 sequence: CASSQEGDRSLNTEAFF. For the CDR3, the DNA is TGTGCCAGCAGCCAAGAGGGGGACAGGTCTCTGAACACTGAAGCTTTCTTT.

CDR3 coding DNA: TGCGCCAGCAGCCAAGGGGCAGCTAACACTGAAGCTTTCTTT. Amino acids: CASSQGAANTEAFF. This rearrangement joins TRBV4-1 to TRBJ1-1; no clear D. Trimming cost V 1 base and J 2 bases, with 8 bases left between them. The CDR3 has 14 residues. From germline, CDR1 is MGHRA and CDR2 YSYEKL.

The V and J genes are TRBV6-6 and TRBJ1-1; D uncertain. Germline CDR1 reads MNHNY; CDR2 reads SVGAGI (reference sequence). The CDR3 covers 13 residues. V dropped 6 bases and J dropped 1 base, with 9 bases sitting between them. The CDR3 bases are TGTGCCAGCAGCTTCACAAAGAACACTGAAGCTTTCTTT. It encodes CASSFTKNTEAFF.

The chain uses TRBV6-5 and TRBJ2-7; D perhaps matches TRBD1 (5 bases). Germline-derived CDR1 and CDR2 are MNHEY and SVGAGI. V shed 6 bases and J shed 2 bases, with 17 bases lying between them. The CDR3 extends over 15 amino acids. CDR3 protein: CASRGSEQAPYEQYF. CDR3 bases: TGTGCCAGCAGGGGCAGTGAACAGGCCCCCTACGAGCAGTACTTC.

This clone has just a few counts. The rearrangement joins TRBV19 to TRBJ1-5, with D tentatively TRBD1 (5 bases). The CDR3 totals 15 residues. Germline loops: CDR1 LNHDA, CDR2 SQIVND (reference sequence). Trimming removed 4 bases at V and 5 bases at J, with 15 bases between. The CDR3 DNA follows: TGTGCCAGTAGTACAGCGGGGGGGGGACATCAGCCCCAGCATTTT. Its protein is CASSTAGGGHQPQHF.

J is TRBJ2-7 and V is TRBV5-3; weak D call: TRBD1 (6 bases). TRBV5-3 is assigned to the ORF class and has an uncertain function. V was shortened by 5 bases and J by 3 bases, with 15 bases between the two germline ends. The CDR3 runs 14 residues. The CDR3 nucleotides read TGTGCCAGAAGATCGGGACATCCAGGCTACGAGCAGTACTTC. Its protein is CARRSGHPGYEQYF.